This T cell receptor (beta chain) was identified in a study of blood T cell repertoires in COVID-19. Study as a whole: Sites across the United States, Italy and Spain contributed samples from acute and convalescent COVID-19.

Germline V CDR1 and CDR2: LGHDT, YNNKEL (reference sequence). The CDR3 is made up of 15 amino acids. Trimming removed 4 bases from V and 10 bases from J; junction bases left unmatched: 6. TCRdb's table, derived via immunoSEQ multiplex PCR, lists solely in-frame clones and lacks some. The sample lists roughly 260,000 clones; about 88% were seen once. The sample taken for sequencing was peripheral blood. The chain recombines TRBV3-1 (or the pseudogene TRBV3-2) with TRBJ2-4; TRBD2 matches 14 bases. The receptor's source is a man in his 60s who had recovered from COVID-19. CDR3: CASSLGLAGGGIQYF. The CDR3 DNA reads as TGTGCCAGCAGCCTCGGACTAGCGGGGGGTGGGATTCAGTACTTC.